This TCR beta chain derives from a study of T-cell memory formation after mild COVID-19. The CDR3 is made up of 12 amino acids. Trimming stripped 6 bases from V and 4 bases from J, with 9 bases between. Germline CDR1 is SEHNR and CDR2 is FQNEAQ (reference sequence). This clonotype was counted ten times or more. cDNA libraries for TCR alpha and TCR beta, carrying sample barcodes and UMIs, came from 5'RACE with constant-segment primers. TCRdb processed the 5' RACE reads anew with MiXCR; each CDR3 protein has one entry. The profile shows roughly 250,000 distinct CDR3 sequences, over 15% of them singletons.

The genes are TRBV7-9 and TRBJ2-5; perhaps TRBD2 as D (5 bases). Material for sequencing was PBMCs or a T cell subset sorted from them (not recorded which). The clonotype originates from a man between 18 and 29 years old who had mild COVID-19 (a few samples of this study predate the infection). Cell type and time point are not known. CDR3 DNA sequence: TGTGCCAGCAGTCCCAGCGGAGAGACCCAGTACTTC. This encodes CASSPSGETQYF.